The 11 T cell receptor beta chains in this list originate from one sample, sequenced in a study of regulatory T cells in long-lasting Graves disease. The time point is: newly diagnosed GD, antithyroid drugs for less than 3 months. Scientists built the TCR library using RNA that was extracted from PBMCs. Arm-PCR of CDR3 regions and iRepertoire HTBI primers were the basis on which TCR beta libraries were built. TCRdb redid the calling of the multiplex PCR reads with MiXCR, one entry per CDR3 protein. The sample holds 400,000 to 550,000 distinct CDR3 sequences, 14% to 15% seen once. These data were also reused for a study on T cells in Graves' hyperthyroidism and ophthalmopathy.

The sample in question was peripheral blood mononuclear cells (PBMCs), obtained at new diagnosis, from a patient treated with antithyroid drugs. All receptors come from a woman aged 25 to 39 with Graves disease.

This clonotype was observed at least ten times. The chain carries TRBV12-3 or TRBV12-4 and TRBJ2-5; 11 bases are a match to TRBD2. With V trimmed by 6 bases and J by 3 bases, 6 bases remained unmatched. The CDR3 is 15 residues long. The CDR3 nucleotides are TGTGCCAGCAGCTCTGAACTAGCGGGGGAAGAGACCCAGTACTTC. It specifies CASSSELAGEETQYF.

There are a few counts of this clonotype. The chain combines TRBV30 with TRBJ2-1; no reliable D call. The CDR3 totals 15 residues. CDR1 and CDR2 (germline): GTSNPN, SVGIG (reference sequence). V was cut by 2 bases and J by 3 bases, with 14 bases left in between. CDR3 bases: TGTGCCTGGAGTTTCTGGCGGCCCGACTACAATGAGCAGTTCTTC. This translates into CAWSFWRPDYNEQFF.

The chain has TRBV7-2 and TRBJ1-5, with D hard to call. The CDR3 is 13 amino acids. Germline values: CDR1 SGHTA, CDR2 FQGNSA. Deletions cut 1 base from V and 6 bases from J, with 7 bases between. The CDR3 here is CASSLESSQPQHF. CDR3 nucleotide sequence: TGTGCCAGCAGCTTAGAATCTAGTCAGCCCCAGCATTTT.

The chain carries TRBV10-3 and TRBJ2-2; 7 bases line up with TRBD1. Trimming cost V 8 bases and J 2 bases; bases outside gene matches: 8. This CDR3 is 15 amino acids long. Germline V lookup: CDR1 ENHRY, CDR2 SYGVKD. CDR3 sequence reads: CAIAGTVLNTGELFF. The CDR3 DNA is TGTGCCATCGCCGGGACAGTCCTTAACACCGGGGAGCTGTTTTTT.

This clonotype appeared a single time. The chain joins TRBV7-2 to TRBJ2-3; 10 bases map to TRBD1. J gave up 2 bases and V 6 bases, and 5 bases lay outside the gene matches. The germline gives CDR1 SGHTA, CDR2 FQGNSA. This CDR3 spans 15 amino acids. CDR3 nucleotide sequence: TGTGCCAGCAGTAGAGACAGGGGGCTCACAGATACGCAGTATTTT. Amino acids: CASSRDRGLTDTQYF. Drawing the rest from reference TRBV7-2 and TRBJ2-3, the complete variable domain is GAGVSQSPSNKVTEKGKDVELRCDPISGHTALYWYRQSLGQGLEFLIYFQGNSAPDKSGLPSDRFSAERTGGSVSTLTIQRTQQEDSAVYLCASSRDRGLTDTQYFGPGTRLTVL.

This clonotype has only a few counts. V is TRBV20-1 and J is TRBJ2-7, with 13 bases identical to TRBD2. Germline CDR1 reads DFQATT; CDR2 reads SNEGSKA (reference sequence). Losses at the gene ends were 6 bases for V and 4 bases for J; bases not matched to a gene: 9. The CDR3 extends over 15 amino acids. The CDR3 DNA reads TGCAGTGCGATCGACCCGGGACTAGCGGGATACGAGCAGTACTTC. This translates into CSAIDPGLAGYEQYF.

This clonotype was observed many times. This sequence joins TRBV6-1 and TRBJ2-7; no firm D call. The germline CDR1 and CDR2 sequences are MNHNS and SASEGT. Trimming shortened V by 5 bases and J by 0 bases, and 8 bases separated the two germline ends. The CDR3 has 13 amino acids. DNA for the CDR3: TGTGCCAGCAGTCCAGCTATCTCCTACGAGCAGTACTTC. Translated, it gives CASSPAISYEQYF.

The chain is built from TRBV7-3 and TRBJ2-7; perhaps TRBD2 as D (6 bases). The germline V gene has CDR1 SGHTA and CDR2 FQGTGA. Trimming removed 1 base at V and 7 bases at J, with 17 bases between. CDR3 length: 15 residues. Here the CDR3 DNA reads TGTGCCAGCAGCTTAATTAGCGGAAGGATGGGGGAGCAGTACTTC. Translation: CASSLISGRMGEQYF. Full variable domain (rest looked up from reference TRBV7-3 and TRBJ2-7): GAGVSQTPSNKVTEKGKYVELRCDPISGHTALYWYRQSLGQGPEFLIYFQGTGAADDSGLPNDRFFAVRPEGSVSTLKIQRTERGDSAVYLCASSLISGRMGEQYFGPGTRLTVT.

This clonotype was picked up a small number of times. The rearrangement uses TRBV11-3 and TRBJ2-2; D is unclear. Trimming removed 5 bases from V and 0 bases from J, with 7 bases in between. Germline-derived CDR1 and CDR2 are SGHNT and YENEEA. The CDR3 is 14 amino acids. CDR3 protein: CASSVTPNTGELFF. The CDR3 DNA is TGTGCCAGCAGCGTGACCCCGAACACCGGGGAGCTGTTTTTT.

V and J are TRBV27 and TRBJ2-1; 7 bases agree with TRBD2. The CDR3 extends over 14 amino acids. V dropped 8 bases and J dropped 5; count of bases not matched to a gene: 9. Germline CDR1 and CDR2: MNHEY and SMNVEV (reference sequence). For the CDR3, the DNA is TGTGCCAGCTCATTACCGGGAGGTGACAATGAGCAGTTCTTC. Translating gives CASSLPGGDNEQFF.

As to this clonotype: The junction departs from germline at one end; a sequencing error may be responsible. V gene TRBV12-3 or TRBV12-4 combines with J gene TRBJ2-1, with 9 bases fitting TRBD1. This CDR3 spans 14 amino acids. The CDR3 here is CTSSLTKTGGIPFF. CDR3 DNA: TGTACCAGCAGCCTTACTAAAACAGGGGGCATCCCGTTCTTC.